This T cell receptor beta chain is drawn from a study of blood T cell repertoires in COVID-19. CDR1 and CDR2 (germline): LGHDT, YNNKEL (reference sequence). The CDR3 is made up of 18 amino acids. Trimming shortened V by 3 bases and J by 3 bases, and 20 bases separated the two germline ends. The method was immunoSEQ multiplex PCR; TCRdb's version includes in-frame clones alone and lacks a portion of them. The profile shows 180,000 or so clones, less than 85% of them singletons. The sequenced sample consisted of PBMCs or T cells enriched from blood (not recorded which). The clonotype was recovered from a woman aged 45 to 65 who had recovered from COVID-19. The chain employs TRBV3-1 (or the pseudogene TRBV3-2) and TRBJ1-4; D gene ambiguous. CDR3 nucleotides: TGTGCCAGCAGCCACACCCTCGGGTCTAGCGGGGCTAATGAAAAACTGTTTTTT. Translation gives CASSHTLGSSGANEKLFF.